This T cell receptor (beta chain) stems from a study of blood T cell repertoires in COVID-19. Looking at the study overall: Nucleic acid was either cDNA or gDNA, and it came from T cells, B-cell-depleted T cells, or PBMCs.

The study assigned cohorts using participant-reported clinical history. Profiling relied on immunoSEQ multiplex PCR, and the TCRdb table lists in-frame clones only, not all of them. Here the sample spans roughly 380,000 clones, about 90% being singletons. Germline V gene sequence: CDR1 SNHLY, CDR2 FYNNEI. The CDR3 has 15 residues. Trimming removed 5 bases from V and 4 bases from J; junction bases left unmatched: 3. This clonotype originated in a woman in her 30s who had recovered from COVID-19. What was sequenced was PBMCs or T cells enriched from blood (not recorded which). The chain carries TRBV2 and TRBJ2-6; TRBD1 matches at 9 bases. CDR3 loop: CASSWTGVGANVLTF. In DNA, the CDR3 is TGTGCCAGCAGTTGGACAGGGGTCGGGGCCAACGTCCTGACTTTC.